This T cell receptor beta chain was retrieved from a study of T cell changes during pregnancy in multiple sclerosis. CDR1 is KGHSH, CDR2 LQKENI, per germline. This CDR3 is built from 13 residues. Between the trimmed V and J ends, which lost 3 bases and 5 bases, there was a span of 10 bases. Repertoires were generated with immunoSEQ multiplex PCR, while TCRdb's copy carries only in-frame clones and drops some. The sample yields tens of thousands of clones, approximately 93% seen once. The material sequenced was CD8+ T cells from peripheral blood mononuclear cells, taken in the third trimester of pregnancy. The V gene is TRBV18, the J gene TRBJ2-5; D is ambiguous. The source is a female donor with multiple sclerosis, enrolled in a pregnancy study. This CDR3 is CASSPERWETQYF. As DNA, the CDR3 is TGTGCCAGCTCACCGGAGCGTTGGGAGACCCAGTACTTC.